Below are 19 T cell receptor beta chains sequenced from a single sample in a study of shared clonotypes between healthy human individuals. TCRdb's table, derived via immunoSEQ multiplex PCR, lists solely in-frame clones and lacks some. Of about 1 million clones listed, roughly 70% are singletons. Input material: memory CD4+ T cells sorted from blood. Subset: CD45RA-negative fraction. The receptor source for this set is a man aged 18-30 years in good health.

This CDR3 reads CASSQDRVDWVSNQPQHF. In DNA, the CDR3 is TGCGCCAGCAGCCAAGATCGGGTTGATTGGGTTAGCAATCAGCCCCAGCATTTT. The chain joins TRBV4-1 to TRBJ1-5; D gene ambiguous. Trimming shortened V by 0 bases and J by 0 bases, and 15 bases separated the two germline ends. The CDR3 totals 18 residues. In germline, CDR1 is MGHRA, CDR2 YSYEKL.

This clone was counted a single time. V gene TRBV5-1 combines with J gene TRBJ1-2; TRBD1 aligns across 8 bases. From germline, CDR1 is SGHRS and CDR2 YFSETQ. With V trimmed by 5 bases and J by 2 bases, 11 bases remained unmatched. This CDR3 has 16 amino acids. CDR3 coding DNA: TGCGCCAGCAGTTCACAGGGGGAGCCGGGCAACTATGGCTACACCTTC. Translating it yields CASSSQGEPGNYGYTF.

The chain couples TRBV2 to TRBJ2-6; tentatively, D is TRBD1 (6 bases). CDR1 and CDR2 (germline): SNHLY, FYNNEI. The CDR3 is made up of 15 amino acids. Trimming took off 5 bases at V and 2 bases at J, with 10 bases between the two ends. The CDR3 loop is CASSPDRTGANVLTF. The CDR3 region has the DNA TGTGCCAGCAGTCCCGACAGGACTGGGGCCAACGTCCTGACTTTC.

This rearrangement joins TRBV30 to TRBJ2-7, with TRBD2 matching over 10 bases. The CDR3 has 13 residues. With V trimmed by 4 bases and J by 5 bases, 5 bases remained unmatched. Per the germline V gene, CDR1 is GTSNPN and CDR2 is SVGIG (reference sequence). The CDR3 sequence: CAWTAAGGNEQYF. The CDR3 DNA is TGTGCCTGGACAGCAGCGGGAGGGAACGAGCAGTACTTC.

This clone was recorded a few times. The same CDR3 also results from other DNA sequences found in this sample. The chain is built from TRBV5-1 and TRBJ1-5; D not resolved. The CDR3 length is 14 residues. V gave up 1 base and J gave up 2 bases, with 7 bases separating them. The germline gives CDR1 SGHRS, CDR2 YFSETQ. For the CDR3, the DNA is TGCGCCAGCAGCTTGATAGGAGGCAATCAGCCCCAGCATTTT. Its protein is CASSLIGGNQPQHF.

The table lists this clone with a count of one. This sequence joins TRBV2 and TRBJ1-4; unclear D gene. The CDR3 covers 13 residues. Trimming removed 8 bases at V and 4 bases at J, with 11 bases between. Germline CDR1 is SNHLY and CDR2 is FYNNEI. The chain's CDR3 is CASAKGLNEKLFF. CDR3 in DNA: TGTGCCAGCGCCAAGGGCCTTAATGAAAAACTGTTTTTT.

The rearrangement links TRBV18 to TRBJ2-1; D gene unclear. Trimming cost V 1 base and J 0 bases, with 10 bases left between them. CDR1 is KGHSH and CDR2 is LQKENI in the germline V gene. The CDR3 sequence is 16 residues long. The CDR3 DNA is TGTGCCAGCTCACCACTCCGGAAAGACTCCTACAATGAGCAGTTCTTC. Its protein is CASSPLRKDSYNEQFF.

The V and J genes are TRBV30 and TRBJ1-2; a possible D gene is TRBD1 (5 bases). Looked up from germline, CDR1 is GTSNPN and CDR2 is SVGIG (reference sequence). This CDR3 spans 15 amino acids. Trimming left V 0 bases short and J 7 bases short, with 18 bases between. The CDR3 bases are TGTGCCTGGAGTGTACGATCGGGGGAACGTAGTGGCTACACCTTC. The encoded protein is CAWSVRSGERSGYTF.

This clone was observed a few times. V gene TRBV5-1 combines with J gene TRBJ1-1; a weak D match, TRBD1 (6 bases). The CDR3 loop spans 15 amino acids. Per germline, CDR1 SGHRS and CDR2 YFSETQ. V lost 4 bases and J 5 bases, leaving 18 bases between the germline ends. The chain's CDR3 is CASSVPTQGGTEAFF. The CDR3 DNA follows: TGCGCCAGCAGCGTGCCCACACAGGGTGGAACTGAAGCTTTCTTT.

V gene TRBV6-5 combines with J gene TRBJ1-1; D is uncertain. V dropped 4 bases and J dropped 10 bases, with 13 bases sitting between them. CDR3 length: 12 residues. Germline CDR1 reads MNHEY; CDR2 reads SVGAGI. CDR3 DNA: TGTGCCAGCAGTTCCCGCACGGGAGGAGCTTTCTTT. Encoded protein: CASSSRTGGAFF.

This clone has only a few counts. The CDR3 spells CASSWGGGTDTQYF. The CDR3 DNA follows: TGTGCCAGCAGTTGGGGAGGGGGCACAGATACGCAGTATTTT. This chain uses TRBV6-5 with TRBJ2-3, with 7 nucleotides matching TRBD2. Trimming removed 4 bases from V and 1 base from J; junction bases left unmatched: 2. Germline loops: CDR1 MNHEY, CDR2 SVGAGI. There are 14 residues in the CDR3.

CDR3 region: CASSAGLAGVQDTQYF. The CDR3 DNA follows: TGTGCCAGCAGCGCGGGGCTAGCGGGAGTTCAGGATACGCAGTATTTT. The J gene is TRBJ2-3, the V gene TRBV9; 10 bases line up with TRBD2. The CDR3 is made up of 16 amino acids. Trimming took 3 bases from V and 6 from J; bases not matched to a gene: 10. From germline, CDR1 is SGDLS and CDR2 YYNGEE. Looking up the rest from reference TRBV9 and TRBJ2-3 gives the full variable domain: DSGVTQTPKHLITATGQRVTLRCSPRSGDLSVYWYQQSLDQGLQFLIQYYNGEERAKGNILERFSAQQFPDLHSELNLSSLELGDSALYFCASSAGLAGVQDTQYFGPGTRLTVL.

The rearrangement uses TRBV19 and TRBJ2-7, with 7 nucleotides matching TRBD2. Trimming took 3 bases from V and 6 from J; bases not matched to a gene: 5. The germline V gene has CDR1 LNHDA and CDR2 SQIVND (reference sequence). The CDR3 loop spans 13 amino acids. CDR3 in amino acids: CASSITGGVEQYF. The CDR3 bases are TGTGCCAGTAGTATTACGGGGGGAGTCGAGCAGTACTTC. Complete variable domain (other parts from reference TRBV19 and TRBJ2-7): DGGITQSPKYLFRKEGQNVTLSCEQNLNHDAMYWYRQDPGQGLRLIYYSQIVNDFQKGDIAEGYSVSREKKESFPLTVTSAQKNPTAFYLCASSITGGVEQYFGPGTRLTVT.

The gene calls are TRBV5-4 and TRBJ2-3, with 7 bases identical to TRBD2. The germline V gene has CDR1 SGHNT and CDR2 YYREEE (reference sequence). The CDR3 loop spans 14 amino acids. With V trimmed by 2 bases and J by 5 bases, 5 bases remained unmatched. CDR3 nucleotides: TGTGCCAGCAGCTTCGGCGGGAGCGGAGATACGCAGTATTTT. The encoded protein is CASSFGGSGDTQYF.

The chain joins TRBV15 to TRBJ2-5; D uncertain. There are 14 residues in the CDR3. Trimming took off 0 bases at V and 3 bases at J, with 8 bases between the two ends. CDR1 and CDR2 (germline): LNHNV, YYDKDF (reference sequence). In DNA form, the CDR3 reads TGTGCCACCAGCAGAGATTCCTGGGAAGAGACCCAGTACTTC. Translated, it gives CATSRDSWEETQYF. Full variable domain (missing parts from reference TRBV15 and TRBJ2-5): DAMVIQNPRYQVTQFGKPVTLSCSQTLNHNVMYWYQQKSSQAPKLLFHYYDKDFNNEADTPDNFQSRRPNTSFCFLDIRSPGLGDTAMYLCATSRDSWEETQYFGPGTRLLVL.

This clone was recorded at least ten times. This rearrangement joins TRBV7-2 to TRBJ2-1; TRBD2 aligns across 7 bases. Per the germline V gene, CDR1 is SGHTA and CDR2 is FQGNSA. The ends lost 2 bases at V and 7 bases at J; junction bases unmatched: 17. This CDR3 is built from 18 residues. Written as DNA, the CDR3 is TGTGCCAGCAGCTTACCCGATTTATGGGCGGGAGAGGGGAATGAGCAGTTCTTC. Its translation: CASSLPDLWAGEGNEQFF.

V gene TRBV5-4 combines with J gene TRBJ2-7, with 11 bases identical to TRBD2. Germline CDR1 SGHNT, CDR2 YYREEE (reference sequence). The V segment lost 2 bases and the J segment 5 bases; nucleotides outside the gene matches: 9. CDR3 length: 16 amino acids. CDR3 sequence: CASSFKLAGVTHEQYF. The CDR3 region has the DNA TGTGCCAGCAGCTTTAAACTAGCGGGAGTGACCCACGAGCAGTACTTC.

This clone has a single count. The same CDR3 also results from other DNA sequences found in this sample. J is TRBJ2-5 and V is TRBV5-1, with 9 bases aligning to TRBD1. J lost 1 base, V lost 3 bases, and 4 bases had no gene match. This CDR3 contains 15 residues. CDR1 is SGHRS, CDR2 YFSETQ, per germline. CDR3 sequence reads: CASSSGTGFQETQYF. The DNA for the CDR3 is TGCGCCAGCAGCTCCGGGACAGGGTTCCAAGAGACCCAGTACTTC.

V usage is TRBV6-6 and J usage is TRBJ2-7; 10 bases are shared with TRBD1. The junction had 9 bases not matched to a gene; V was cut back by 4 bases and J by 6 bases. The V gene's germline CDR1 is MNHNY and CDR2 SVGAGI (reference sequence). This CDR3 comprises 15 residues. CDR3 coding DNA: TGTGCCAGCAGTTCAAGCGGGACAGGGGCCCTCGAGCAGTACTTC. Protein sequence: CASSSSGTGALEQYF.